The 25 T cell receptor beta chains presented below share a single source sample, sequenced in a study of blood T cells in healthy people across ages. The authors ran a second PCR of about 6 to 11 cycles using a sample-barcoded 5' primer and a J-beta primer mix. TCRdb recomputed calls from the 5' RACE reads with MiXCR, one row per CDR3 protein. The data contain approximately 320,000 distinct CDR3 sequences, around 27% of them singletons. The sample was blood. These receptors all come from a woman aged 70-85 years in good health.

V is TRBV18 and J is TRBJ2-2; TRBD2 matches at 7 bases. V lost 2 bases and J lost 1; bases outside the gene matches: 10. From germline, CDR1 is KGHSH and CDR2 LQKENI. The CDR3 has 18 residues. The CDR3 region has the DNA TGTGCCAGCTCACCATATAGCCCAGCGGGGCAGAACACCGGGGAGCTGTTTTTT. Translating it yields CASSPYSPAGQNTGELFF.

The genes are TRBV4-3 and TRBJ2-3, with unresolved D. Germline values: CDR1 LGHNA, CDR2 YSLEER. V lost 0 bases to trimming and J lost 5 bases, with 12 bases between them. The CDR3 totals 15 residues. This CDR3 reads CASSQDYGPVDTQYF. The CDR3 DNA follows: TGCGCCAGCAGCCAAGATTATGGTCCTGTAGATACGCAGTATTTT.

This clonotype was detected a few times. This chain connects TRBV18 to TRBJ2-1, with D tentatively TRBD1 or TRBD2 (6 bases each). The V end was cut by 1 base, the J end by 0 bases, with 7 bases between. This CDR3 is 15 amino acids long. Germline V gene lookup returns CDR1 KGHSH and CDR2 LQKENI. The CDR3 loop reads CASSPQGGSYNEQFF. The CDR3 coding sequence is TGTGCCAGCTCACCACAGGGGGGCTCCTACAATGAGCAGTTCTTC.

This chain uses TRBV20-1 with TRBJ1-5; no clear D. The CDR3 consists of 13 residues. CDR1 and CDR2 (germline): DFQATT, SNEGSKA (reference sequence). V lost 4 bases and J 0 bases, leaving 7 bases between the germline ends. DNA of the CDR3: TGCAGTGCTACGCCCCATAGCAATCAGCCCCAGCATTTT. Its translation is CSATPHSNQPQHF.

The sample holds a few counts of this clonotype. This chain uses TRBV19 with TRBJ2-4; the D gene is possibly TRBD1 (6 bases). This CDR3 is 15 amino acids long. Trimming took 5 bases from V and 3 from J, leaving 14 bases between them. Germline V gene sequence: CDR1 LNHDA, CDR2 SQIVND (reference sequence). CDR3 sequence: CASSPTGLGKNIQYF. The CDR3 coding sequence is TGTGCCAGTAGTCCGACAGGTTTAGGCAAAAACATTCAGTACTTC.

J is TRBJ1-4 and V is TRBV11-2, with D unclear. The CDR3 totals 14 residues. V lost 2 bases, J lost 8 bases, and 12 bases lay in between. Germline values: CDR1 SGHAT, CDR2 FQNNGV. Here the CDR3 reads CASSLIPTREKLFF. CDR3 bases: TGTGCCAGCAGCTTAATCCCCACTCGAGAAAAACTGTTTTTT.

This clonotype has a handful of counts. The rearrangement links TRBV3-1 to TRBJ1-1, with D hard to call. Germline V gene lookup returns CDR1 LGHDT and CDR2 YNNKEL (reference sequence). Trimming cost V 2 bases and J 7 bases, with 11 bases left between them. CDR3 length: 13 amino acids. CDR3 region: CASSQLGLGEAFF. In DNA, the CDR3 is TGTGCCAGCAGCCAACTGGGGTTGGGTGAAGCTTTCTTT.

The chain combines TRBV20-1 with TRBJ2-4; D unclear. The CDR3 consists of 15 residues. Trimming removed 3 bases from V and 2 bases from J, with 14 bases in between. Per the germline V gene, CDR1 is DFQATT and CDR2 is SNEGSKA (reference sequence). Here the CDR3 DNA reads TGCAGTGCTAGCGCCCTCCCCGGGTCCAAAAACATTCAGTACTTC. It specifies CSASALPGSKNIQYF.

The chain joins TRBV18 to TRBJ2-1; 8 bases fit TRBD2. V was pared by 4 bases and J by 3 bases, with 11 bases of the junction left unmatched. The CDR3 is made up of 17 amino acids. Germline lookup yields CDR1 KGHSH and CDR2 LQKENI. CDR3 DNA: TGTGCCAGCTCACATGCCTCCGCCGGGACTAGCTACAATGAGCAGTTCTTC. It specifies CASSHASAGTSYNEQFF.

V and J are TRBV7-9 and TRBJ2-5, with D perhaps TRBD1 (6 bases). Trimming removed 1 base at V and 5 bases at J, with 14 bases between. This CDR3 has 15 amino acids. The germline V gene has CDR1 SEHNR and CDR2 FQNEAQ (reference sequence). The CDR3 spells CASSLGGRTLETQYF. The CDR3, as DNA: TGTGCCAGCAGCTTAGGGGGGCGGACCTTGGAGACCCAGTACTTC.

This clonotype has a handful of counts. The chain links TRBV7-9 to TRBJ2-1; 10 nucleotides agree with TRBD2. This CDR3 has 16 amino acids. The junction had 11 bases not matched to a gene; V was cut back by 4 bases and J by 8 bases. CDR1 and CDR2 (germline): SEHNR, FQNEAQ (reference sequence). The CDR3: CASSYRLAGPFDEQFF. In DNA form, the CDR3 reads TGTGCCAGCAGCTACCGACTAGCGGGCCCTTTTGATGAGCAGTTCTTC.

J is TRBJ1-1 and V is TRBV5-1; no reliable D call. The CDR3 is 12 amino acids. Germline V gene data show CDR1 as SGHRS and CDR2 as YFSETQ. The ends were cut back, 5 bases at V and 1 base at J, with 6 bases in the middle. The CDR3 loop reads CASRYGNTEAFF. In DNA form, the CDR3 reads TGCGCCAGCAGATACGGGAACACTGAAGCTTTCTTT.

This clonotype came up a few times. This chain uses TRBV27 with TRBJ2-5, with D possibly being TRBD1 (5 bases). The germline gives CDR1 MNHEY, CDR2 SMNVEV (reference sequence). V shed 5 bases and J shed 1 base, with 14 bases lying between them. The CDR3 length is 15 residues. CDR3 bases: TGTGCCAGCAGTAAAACTCGACAGACCCAAGAGACCCAGTACTTC. Translated: CASSKTRQTQETQYF.

This clonotype appeared a few times. V is TRBV29-1 and J is TRBJ2-3; unclear D gene. CDR1 SQVTM and CDR2 ANQGSEA come from the germline V gene. The ends were cut back, 7 bases at V and 6 bases at J, with 8 bases in the middle. The CDR3 contains 10 residues. Here the CDR3 reads CSAKVDTQYF. The CDR3 coding sequence is TGCAGCGCCAAGGTTGATACGCAGTATTTT.

The V and J genes are TRBV20-1 and TRBJ1-1, with D possibly TRBD1 on 6 matching bases. The CDR3 length is 14 residues. Trimming took off 2 bases at V and 1 base at J, with 11 bases between the two ends. Germline V CDR1 and CDR2: DFQATT, SNEGSKA (reference sequence). The CDR3 nucleotides read TGCAGTGCTAGAAACAGGGAGGCGAACACTGAAGCTTTCTTT. The encoded protein is CSARNREANTEAFF.

The chain couples TRBV7-3 to TRBJ2-1, with 7 bases fitting TRBD2. Germline trimming cut 4 bases from V and 7 bases from J; bases unmatched to any gene: 16. Germline CDR1 SGHTA, CDR2 FQGTGA. CDR3 length equals 17 residues. CDR3 protein: CASSYNAAAGARNEQFF. DNA for the CDR3: TGTGCCAGCAGCTATAACGCCGCGGCGGGAGCTAGGAATGAGCAGTTCTTC.

This clonotype appeared many times. The chain uses TRBV20-1 and TRBJ2-7; D may be TRBD2 (5 bases). The CDR3 sequence is 15 residues long. Germline V gives CDR1 DFQATT, CDR2 SNEGSKA (reference sequence). V gave up 0 bases and J gave up 6 bases, with 18 bases separating them. Written as DNA, the CDR3 is TGCAGTGCTAGAGATAGAACGAGCGGCACGAGCGAGCAGTACTTC. Translated: CSARDRTSGTSEQYF.

The chain links TRBV9 to TRBJ1-5; D is unclear. This CDR3 is 14 amino acids long. Germline V gene data show CDR1 as SGDLS and CDR2 as YYNGEE. Trimming took 7 bases from V and 0 from J, leaving 11 bases between them. CDR3 protein: CASGPTYSNQPQHF. The CDR3 DNA sequence: TGTGCCAGCGGACCGACTTATAGCAATCAGCCCCAGCATTTT.

This chain links TRBV24-1 with TRBJ2-3; 9 bases map to TRBD1. The trim removed 2 bases at V and 5 bases at J, leaving 7 bases unmatched. The CDR3 is 16 residues long. CDR1 and CDR2 from the germline V gene are KGHDR and SFDVKD. CDR3 in DNA: TGTGCCACCAGTGATTGGGGGACAGGGAGAGGAGATACGCAGTATTTT. Amino acid sequence: CATSDWGTGRGDTQYF.

V usage is TRBV6-6 and J usage is TRBJ1-1; 7 nucleotides line up with TRBD1. CDR1 and CDR2 (germline): MNHNY, SVGAGI (reference sequence). The trim removed 5 bases at V and 3 bases at J, leaving 9 bases unmatched. The CDR3 loop spans 15 amino acids. The CDR3 loop reads CASSGPTGRDTEAFF. The DNA of the CDR3 is TGTGCCAGCAGTGGGCCGACAGGGCGGGACACTGAAGCTTTCTTT.

This clonotype appeared a few times. The chain is built from TRBV12-3 or TRBV12-4 and TRBJ2-3; D is undetermined. V gave up 8 bases and J gave up 6 bases, with 9 bases separating them. This CDR3 region has 11 residues. CDR3 coding DNA: TGTGCCAGCGGTCAGGCGGATACGCAGTATTTT. This translates into CASGQADTQYF.

This clonotype was recorded once. This chain uses TRBV5-1 with TRBJ2-1, with D possibly called TRBD1 or TRBD2 (6 bases each). Trimming removed 0 bases at V and 8 bases at J, with 15 bases between. Per the germline V gene, CDR1 is SGHRS and CDR2 is YFSETQ. The CDR3 runs to 15 residues. The CDR3 sequence is CASSLAAGEVDEQFF. CDR3 bases: TGCGCCAGCAGCTTGGCCGCAGGGGAGGTGGATGAGCAGTTCTTC.

This clonotype was detected only a few times. This chain connects TRBV5-1 to TRBJ2-7; D gene unclear. The CDR3 is 12 amino acids. V was pared by 1 base and J by 6 bases, with 8 bases between. Germline-derived CDR1 and CDR2 are SGHRS and YFSETQ. The DNA of the CDR3 is TGCGCCAGCAGCTTGTTCGGTCGCGAGCAGTACTTC. Translating gives CASSLFGREQYF.

The V and J genes are TRBV5-1 and TRBJ2-3; the D call may be TRBD1 or TRBD2 (5 bases each). V was shortened by 4 bases and J by 0 bases, with 12 bases between the two germline ends. The germline V gene encodes CDR1 SGHRS and CDR2 YFSETQ. The CDR3 is made up of 15 amino acids. For the CDR3, the DNA is TGCGCCAGCAGCGTTCGGGGACCTAGCACAGATACGCAGTATTTT. Protein sequence: CASSVRGPSTDTQYF. The entire variable domain, with the rest obtained from reference TRBV5-1 and TRBJ2-3, is as follows: KAGVTQTPRYLIKTRGQQVTLSCSPISGHRSVSWYQQTPGQGLQFLFEYFSETQRNKGNFPGRFSGRQFSNSRSEMNVSTLELGDSALYLCASSVRGPSTDTQYFGPGTRLTVL.

This sequence joins TRBV7-2 and TRBJ2-7, with D tentatively TRBD1 or TRBD2 (6 bases each). The germline CDR1 and CDR2 sequences are SGHTA and FQGNSA. This CDR3 contains 14 residues. Between the trimmed V and J ends, which lost 5 bases and 6 bases, there was a span of 17 bases. The CDR3 DNA reads TGTGCCAGCAGCCCCATGCGGGACACCCCCGAGCAGTACTTC. Translation gives CASSPMRDTPEQYF.